The rows below give T cell receptor beta chains drawn from one sample of a study of blood T cell repertoires in COVID-19. Sequencing was performed with immunoSEQ multiplex PCR; in TCRdb, only in-frame clones are kept and a portion is missing. The sample carries some 87,000 clones, 89% recorded once. Material: peripheral blood. Receptor source: a woman aged 65 to 85 with acute or convalescent COVID-19. The CDR3 runs from the conserved cysteine through the conserved F or W. A D gene is named only where the DNA matches it firmly. Expanded clones get a size class; other rows say once, few or many, or leave the size out.

>NA|NA|TRBJ1-6|TRBV28
CAGTEGSSYNSPLHF
TGTGCCGGAACGGAGGGGAGCTCCTATAATTCACCCCTCCACTTT
>once|NA|TRBJ1-4|TRBV6-1
CASSEAEGSSNEKLFF
TGTGCCAGCAGTGAAGCGGAGGGATCCTCTAATGAAAAACTGTTTTTT
>NA|TRBD1|TRBJ1-2|TRBV27
CASRSHGQGAYGYTF
TGTGCCAGCAGATCCCATGGACAGGGCGCTTATGGCTACACCTTC
>NA|NA|TRBJ2-1|TRBV5-8
CASRTATTYNEQFF
TGTGCCAGTAGAACAGCCACGACCTACAATGAGCAGTTCTTC
>NA|TRBD1|TRBJ1-1|TRBV29-1
CSVFRGTGNTEAFF
TGCAGCGTTTTCCGAGGGACAGGGAACACTGAAGCTTTCTTT
>NA|NA|TRBJ1-5|TRBV11-2
CASSLDARSAPQHF
TGTGCCAGCAGCTTAGACGCCAGAAGCGCGCCCCAGCATTTT
>NA|TRBD1|TRBJ1-2|TRBV6-4
CASSAEPGQGGYGYTF
TGTGCCAGCAGTGCCGAACCCGGACAGGGGGGTTATGGCTACACCTTC
>NA|TRBD1|TRBJ1-4|TRBV5-4
CASSFGQGGNEKLFF
TGTGCCAGCAGTTTCGGACAGGGGGGGAATGAAAAACTGTTTTTT
>NA|TRBD1|TRBJ1-5|TRBV29-1
CSVGQYNQPQHF
TGCAGCGTGGGACAGTACAATCAGCCCCAGCATTTT
>NA|TRBD2|TRBJ2-3|TRBV6-2/TRBV6-3
CASSTSPGGDHTDTQYF
TGTGCCAGCAGCACTTCCCCCGGGGGGGATCACACAGATACGCAGTATTTT
>NA|TRBD1|TRBJ2-7|TRBV28
CASTIRAGGSYEQYF
TGTGCCAGCACCATAAGGGCAGGGGGCTCCTACGAGCAGTACTTC
>NA|TRBD1|TRBJ2-6|TRBV9
CASSAGTGGATGANVLTF
TGTGCCAGCAGCGCTGGGACAGGGGGCGCAACTGGGGCCAACGTCCTGACTTTC
>NA|TRBD1|TRBJ2-1|TRBV29-1
CSVRDRGLNEQFF
TGCAGCGTTCGGGACAGGGGTTTGAATGAGCAGTTCTTC
>NA|TRBD1|TRBJ2-3|TRBV6-6
CASRKTGGPRTDTQYF
TGTGCCAGCAGGAAAACAGGGGGCCCTCGCACAGATACGCAGTATTTT
>NA|NA|TRBJ2-7|TRBV19
CASSGGKAYEQYF
TGTGCCAGTAGTGGGGGGAAAGCCTACGAGCAGTACTTC
>NA|NA|TRBJ2-2|TRBV5-1
CASSFGNTGELFF
TGCGCCAGCAGCTTCGGGAACACCGGGGAGCTGTTTTTT
>NA|NA|TRBJ1-1|TRBV6-5
CASSERSGVITEAFF
TGTGCCAGCAGCGAGAGGTCAGGGGTTATCACTGAAGCTTTCTTT
>NA|TRBD1|TRBJ2-7|TRBV5-1
CASSLAGGEQYF
TGCGCCAGCAGCTTGGCAGGGGGCGAGCAGTACTTC
>NA|TRBD1|TRBJ1-4|TRBV18
CASSPRTGFEKLFF
TGTGCCAGCTCACCGAGGACAGGGTTTGAAAAACTGTTTTTT
>NA|NA|TRBJ2-7|TRBV5-5
CASSLGAVQIPYEQYF
TGTGCCAGCAGCTTGGGAGCGGTCCAAATCCCCTACGAGCAGTACTTC
>NA|TRBD1|TRBJ1-1|TRBV18
CASSPRTGARNTEAFF
TGTGCCAGCTCACCAAGGACAGGGGCGCGGAACACTGAAGCTTTCTTT
>NA|NA|TRBJ1-3|TRBV6-5
CASSPTGGNTIYF
TGTGCCAGCAGTCCAACGGGAGGAAACACCATATATTTT
>NA|TRBD2|TRBJ2-3|TRBV2
CASDNPPGLAEGATDTQYF
TGTGCCAGCGATAACCCCCCGGGACTAGCAGAGGGGGCCACAGATACGCAGTATTTT
>NA|TRBD1|TRBJ1-5|TRBV19
CASSIDTGGGSNQPQHF
TGTGCCAGTAGTATAGATACAGGGGGGGGGAGCAATCAGCCCCAGCATTTT
>few|NA|TRBJ1-2|TRBV21-1
CASSLKQGDRGNYGYTF
TGTGCCAGCAGCCTAAAACAGGGGGACAGGGGTAACTATGGCTACACCTTC
>NA|TRBD1|TRBJ1-4|TRBV19
CASSTLPGQSYEKLFF
TGTGCCAGTAGTACTCTCCCGGGACAGAGCTATGAAAAACTGTTTTTT
>NA|NA|TRBJ2-3|TRBV11-3
CASSLGKGLAYTQYF
TGTGCCAGCAGCTTAGGAAAGGGACTTGCCTATACGCAGTATTTT
>NA|NA|TRBJ2-7|TRBV7-9
CASSSSTGVANIEQYF
TGTGCCAGCAGCTCTAGCACGGGGGTTGCAAACATCGAGCAGTACTTC
>NA|TRBD2|TRBJ2-5|TRBV15
CATSTRTSGSVETQYF
TGTGCCACCAGCACAAGGACTAGCGGGAGTGTAGAGACCCAGTACTTC
>NA|TRBD1|TRBJ2-2|TRBV7-9
CASSLIRTGLSGELFF
TGTGCCAGCAGCTTAATCAGGACAGGGCTGTCCGGGGAGCTGTTTTTT
>NA|NA|TRBJ1-6|TRBV4-2
CASSQDILFAPYSSPLHF
TGTGCCAGCAGCCAAGATATCCTTTTCGCCCCCTATAGTTCACCCCTCCACTTT
>NA|NA|TRBJ1-1|TRBV3-1/TRBV3-2
CASSQTTDEAFF
TGTGCCAGCAGCCAAACGACAGATGAAGCTTTCTTT
>NA|NA|TRBJ1-3|TRBV3-1/TRBV3-2
CASNKREAGNTIYF
TGTGCCAGCAATAAGAGGGAGGCTGGAAACACCATATATTTT